What follows is one TCR beta chain and its context. Its antigen remains unidentified. Separate from the roughly 720-subject first cohort was the approximately 110-subject validation cohort, to which the donors belonged. The repertoire was sequenced with immunoSEQ multiplex PCR; TCRdb's copy has only in-frame clones and lacks some. The table records about 200,000 clones, around 90% of them present only once. This specimen comes from a study of cytomegalovirus exposure and HLA in healthy donors. Overall study findings and caveats: The authors enumerated some 170 TCR beta chains as linked to cytomegalovirus.

Input material: PBMCs. The source of this sequence is a woman in her late teens or twenties in good health and CMV-seronegative.

The CDR3 DNA follows: TGTGCCTGGAGAAAACTAGCGTCCAACAATGAGCAGTTCTTC. Amino acids: CAWRKLASNNEQFF. The chain recombines TRBV30 with TRBJ2-1, with 7 bases that match TRBD2. The CDR3 has 14 amino acids. CDR1 is GTSNPN and CDR2 is SVGIG in the germline V gene (reference sequence). V gave up 3 bases and J gave up 5 bases; unmatched junction bases: 7.